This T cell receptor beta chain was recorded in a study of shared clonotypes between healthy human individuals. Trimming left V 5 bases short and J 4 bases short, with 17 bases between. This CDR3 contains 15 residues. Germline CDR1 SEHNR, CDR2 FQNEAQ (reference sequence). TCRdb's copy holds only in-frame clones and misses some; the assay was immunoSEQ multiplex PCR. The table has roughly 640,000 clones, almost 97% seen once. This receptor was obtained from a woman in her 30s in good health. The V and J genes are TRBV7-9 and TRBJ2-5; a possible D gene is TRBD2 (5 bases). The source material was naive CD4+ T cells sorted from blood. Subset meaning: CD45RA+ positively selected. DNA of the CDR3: TGTGCCAGCAGCCGAGCGGTGGCCCCCCTAGAGACCCAGTACTTC. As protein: CASSRAVAPLETQYF.